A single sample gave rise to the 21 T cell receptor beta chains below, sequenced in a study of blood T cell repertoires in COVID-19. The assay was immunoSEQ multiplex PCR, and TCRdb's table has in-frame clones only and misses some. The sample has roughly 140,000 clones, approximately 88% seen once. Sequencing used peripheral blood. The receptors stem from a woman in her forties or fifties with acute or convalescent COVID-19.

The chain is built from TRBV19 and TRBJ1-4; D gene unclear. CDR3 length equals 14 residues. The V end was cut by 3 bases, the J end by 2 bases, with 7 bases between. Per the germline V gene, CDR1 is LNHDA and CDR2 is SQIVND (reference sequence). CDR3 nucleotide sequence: TGTGCCAGTAGTATGAGGCGGACTAATGAAAAACTGTTTTTT. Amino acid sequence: CASSMRRTNEKLFF. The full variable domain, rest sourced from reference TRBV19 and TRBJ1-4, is DGGITQSPKYLFRKEGQNVTLSCEQNLNHDAMYWYRQDPGQGLRLIYYSQIVNDFQKGDIAEGYSVSREKKESFPLTVTSAQKNPTAFYLCASSMRRTNEKLFFGSGTQLSVL.

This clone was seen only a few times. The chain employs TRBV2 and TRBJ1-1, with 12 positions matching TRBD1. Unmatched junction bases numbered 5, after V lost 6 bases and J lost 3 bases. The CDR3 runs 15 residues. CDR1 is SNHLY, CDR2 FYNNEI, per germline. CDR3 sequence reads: CASRGTGGGYTEAFF. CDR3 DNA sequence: TGTGCCAGCAGAGGGACAGGGGGCGGGTACACTGAAGCTTTCTTT.

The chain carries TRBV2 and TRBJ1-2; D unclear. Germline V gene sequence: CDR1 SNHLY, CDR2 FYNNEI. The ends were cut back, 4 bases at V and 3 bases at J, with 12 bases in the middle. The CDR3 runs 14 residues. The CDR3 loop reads CASSGYSSDYGYTF. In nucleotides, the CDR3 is TGTGCCAGCAGTGGGTACAGTTCTGACTATGGCTACACCTTC.

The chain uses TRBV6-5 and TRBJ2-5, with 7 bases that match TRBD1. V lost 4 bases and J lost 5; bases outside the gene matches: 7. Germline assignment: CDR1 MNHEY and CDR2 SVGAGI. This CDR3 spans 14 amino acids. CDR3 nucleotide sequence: TGTGCCAGCAGTTCCGGGACAGCATCCGAGACCCAGTACTTC. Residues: CASSSGTASETQYF.

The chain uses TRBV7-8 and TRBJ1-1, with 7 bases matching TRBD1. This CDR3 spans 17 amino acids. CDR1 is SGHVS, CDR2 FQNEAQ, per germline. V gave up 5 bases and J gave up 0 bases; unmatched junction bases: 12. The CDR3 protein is CASSQIRTGLLNTEAFF. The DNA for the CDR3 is TGTGCCAGCAGCCAGATCAGGACAGGACTATTGAACACTGAAGCTTTCTTT.

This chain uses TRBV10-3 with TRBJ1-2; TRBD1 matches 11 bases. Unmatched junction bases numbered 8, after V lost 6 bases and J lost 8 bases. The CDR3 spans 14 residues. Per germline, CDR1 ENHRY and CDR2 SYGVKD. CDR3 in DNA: TGTGCCATCAGCGGACAGGGGGCAGCAGAGGGCTACACCTTC. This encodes CAISGQGAAEGYTF.

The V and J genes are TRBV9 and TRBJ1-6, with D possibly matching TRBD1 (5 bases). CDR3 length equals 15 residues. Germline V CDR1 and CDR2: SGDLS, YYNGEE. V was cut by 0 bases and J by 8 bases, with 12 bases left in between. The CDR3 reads CASSVEGWGDSPLHF. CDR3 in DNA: TGTGCCAGCAGCGTAGAGGGCTGGGGGGATTCACCCCTCCACTTT.

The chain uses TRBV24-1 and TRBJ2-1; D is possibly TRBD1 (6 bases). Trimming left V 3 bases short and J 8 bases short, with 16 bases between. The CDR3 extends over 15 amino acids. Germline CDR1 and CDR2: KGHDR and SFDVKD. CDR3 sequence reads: CATSDRSGDIHEQFF. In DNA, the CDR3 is TGTGCCACCAGTGATCGGTCAGGGGATATCCATGAGCAGTTCTTC.

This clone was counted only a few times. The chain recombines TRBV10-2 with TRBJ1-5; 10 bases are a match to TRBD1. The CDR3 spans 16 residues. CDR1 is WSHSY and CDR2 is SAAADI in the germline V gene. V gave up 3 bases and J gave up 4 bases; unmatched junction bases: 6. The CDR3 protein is CASSDGTGVRNQPQHF. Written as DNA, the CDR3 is TGCGCCAGCAGTGACGGGACAGGGGTACGGAATCAGCCCCAGCATTTT.

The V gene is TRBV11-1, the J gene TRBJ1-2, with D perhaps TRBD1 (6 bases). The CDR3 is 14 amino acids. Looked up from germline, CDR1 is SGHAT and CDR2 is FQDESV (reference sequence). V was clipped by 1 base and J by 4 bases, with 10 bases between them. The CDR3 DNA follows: TGTGCCAGCAGCTTAGTAGGGACAAGCTATGGCTACACCTTC. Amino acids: CASSLVGTSYGYTF.

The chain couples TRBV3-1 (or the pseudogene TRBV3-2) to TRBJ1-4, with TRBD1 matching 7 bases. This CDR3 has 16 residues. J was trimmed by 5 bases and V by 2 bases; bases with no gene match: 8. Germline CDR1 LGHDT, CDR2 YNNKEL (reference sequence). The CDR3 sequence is CASSQMAGGSNEKLFF. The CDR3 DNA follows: TGTGCCAGCAGCCAAATGGCAGGGGGATCCAATGAAAAACTGTTTTTT.

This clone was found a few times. The CDR3 region is CASSLGLAGQETQYF. The CDR3 DNA follows: TGTGCCAGCAGCTTGGGACTAGCGGGGCAAGAGACCCAGTACTTC. This chain connects TRBV5-6 to TRBJ2-5; 11 positions match TRBD2. Germline V gene data show CDR1 as SGHDT and CDR2 as YYEEEE. The CDR3 runs 15 residues. The J segment lost 2 bases and the V segment lost 0 bases, leaving 0 bases of the junction unmatched.

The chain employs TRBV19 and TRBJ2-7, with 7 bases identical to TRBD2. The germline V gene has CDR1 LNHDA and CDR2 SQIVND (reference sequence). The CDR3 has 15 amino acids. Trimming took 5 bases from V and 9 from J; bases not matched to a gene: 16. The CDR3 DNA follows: TGTGCCAGTAGTCCTAGCGGTTCATACTATGGCGGGCAGTACTTC. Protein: CASSPSGSYYGGQYF.

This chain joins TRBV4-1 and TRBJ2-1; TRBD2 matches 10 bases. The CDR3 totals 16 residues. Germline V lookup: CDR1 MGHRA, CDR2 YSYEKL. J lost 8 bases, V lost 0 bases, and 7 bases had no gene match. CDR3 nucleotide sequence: TGCGCCAGCAGCCAAGACATTAGCGGGAGGAGGTATGAGCAGTTCTTC. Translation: CASSQDISGRRYEQFF.

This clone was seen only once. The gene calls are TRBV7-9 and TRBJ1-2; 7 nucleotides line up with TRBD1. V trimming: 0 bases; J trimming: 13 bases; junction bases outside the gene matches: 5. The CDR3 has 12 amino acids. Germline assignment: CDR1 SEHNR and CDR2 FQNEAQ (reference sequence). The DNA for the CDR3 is TGTGCCAGCAGCTTAGCCGGGGACAGCCCCACCTTC. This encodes CASSLAGDSPTF.

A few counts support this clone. The CDR3 DNA sequence: TGCGCCAGCAGCAGCCTAGGCAGGGGGCAAACTGAAGCTTTCTTT. Translated: CASSSLGRGQTEAFF. The chain couples TRBV5-1 to TRBJ1-1; TRBD1 aligns across 8 bases. In germline, CDR1 is SGHRS, CDR2 YFSETQ. The CDR3 extends over 15 amino acids. V lost 4 bases to trimming and J lost 5 bases; unmatched junction nucleotides: 10.

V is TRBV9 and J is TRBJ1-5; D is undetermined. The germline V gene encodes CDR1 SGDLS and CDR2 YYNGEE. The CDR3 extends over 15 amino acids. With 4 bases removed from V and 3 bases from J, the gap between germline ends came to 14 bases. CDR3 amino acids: CASSPQAGVNQPQHF. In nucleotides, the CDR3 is TGTGCCAGCAGCCCCCAGGCGGGAGTCAATCAGCCCCAGCATTTT.

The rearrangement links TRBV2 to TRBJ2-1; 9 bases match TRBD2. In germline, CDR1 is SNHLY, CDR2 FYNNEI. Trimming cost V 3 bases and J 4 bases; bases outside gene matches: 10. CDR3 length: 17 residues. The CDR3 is CASSESLLAGWYNEQFF. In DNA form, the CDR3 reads TGTGCCAGCAGTGAGTCCCTCCTAGCGGGATGGTACAATGAGCAGTTCTTC.

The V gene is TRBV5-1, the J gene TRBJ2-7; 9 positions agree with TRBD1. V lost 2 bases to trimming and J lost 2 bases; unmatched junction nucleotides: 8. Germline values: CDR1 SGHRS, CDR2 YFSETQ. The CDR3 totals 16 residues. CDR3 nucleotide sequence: TGCGCCAGCAGCTTAACAGGATACAGGGGGCCCTACGAGCAGTACTTC. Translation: CASSLTGYRGPYEQYF. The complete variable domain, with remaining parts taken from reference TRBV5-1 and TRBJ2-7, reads KAGVTQTPRYLIKTRGQQVTLSCSPISGHRSVSWYQQTPGQGLQFLFEYFSETQRNKGNFPGRFSGRQFSNSRSEMNVSTLELGDSALYLCASSLTGYRGPYEQYFGPGTRLTVT.

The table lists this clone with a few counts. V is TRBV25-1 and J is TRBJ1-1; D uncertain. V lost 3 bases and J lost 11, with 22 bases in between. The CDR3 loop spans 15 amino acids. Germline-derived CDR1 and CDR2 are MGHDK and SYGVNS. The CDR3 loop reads CASSDSPKPGRGAFF. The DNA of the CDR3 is TGTGCCAGCAGTGACTCGCCGAAACCGGGCCGAGGGGCTTTCTTT.

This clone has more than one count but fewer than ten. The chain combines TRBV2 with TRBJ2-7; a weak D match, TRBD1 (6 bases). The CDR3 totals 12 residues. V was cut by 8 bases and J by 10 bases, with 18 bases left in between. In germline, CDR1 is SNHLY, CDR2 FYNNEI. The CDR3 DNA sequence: TGTGCCAGCGGGCCGGAGAGGGGGATCCAGTACTTC. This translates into CASGPERGIQYF.